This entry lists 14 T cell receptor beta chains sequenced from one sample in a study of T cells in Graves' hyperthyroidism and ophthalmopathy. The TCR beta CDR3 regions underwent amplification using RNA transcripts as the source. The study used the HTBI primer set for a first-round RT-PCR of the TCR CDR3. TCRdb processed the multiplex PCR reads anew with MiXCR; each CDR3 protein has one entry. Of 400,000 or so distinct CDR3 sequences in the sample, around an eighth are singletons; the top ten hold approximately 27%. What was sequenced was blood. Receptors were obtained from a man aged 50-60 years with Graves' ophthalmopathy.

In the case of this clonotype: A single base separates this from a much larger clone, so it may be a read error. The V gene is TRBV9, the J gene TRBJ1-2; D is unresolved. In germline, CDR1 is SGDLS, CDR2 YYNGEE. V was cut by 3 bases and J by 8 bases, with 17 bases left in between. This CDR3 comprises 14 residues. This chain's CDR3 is CASSARRGWGGYTF. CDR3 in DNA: TGTGCCAGCAGCGCGAGACGGGGATGGGGAGGCTACACCTTC.

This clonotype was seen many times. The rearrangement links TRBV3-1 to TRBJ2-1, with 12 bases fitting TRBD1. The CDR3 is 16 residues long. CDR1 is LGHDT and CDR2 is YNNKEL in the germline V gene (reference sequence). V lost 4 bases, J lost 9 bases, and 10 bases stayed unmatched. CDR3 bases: TGTGCCAGCAGCCGAGTCCGGGACAGGGGGCTGGTTGAGCAGTTCTTC. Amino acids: CASSRVRDRGLVEQFF.

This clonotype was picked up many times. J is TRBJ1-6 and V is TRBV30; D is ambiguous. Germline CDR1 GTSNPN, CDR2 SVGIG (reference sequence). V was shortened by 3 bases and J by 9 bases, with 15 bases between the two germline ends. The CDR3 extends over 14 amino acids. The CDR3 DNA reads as TGTGCCTGGAGGGACTCCGGCCGTACTTCACCCCTCCACTTT. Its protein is CAWRDSGRTSPLHF. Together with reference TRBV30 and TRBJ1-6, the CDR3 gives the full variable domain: SQTIHQWPATLVQPVGSPLSLECTVEGTSNPNLYWYRQAAGRGLQLLFYSVGIGQISSEVPQNLSASRPQDRQFILSSKKLLLSDSGFYLCAWRDSGRTSPLHFGNGTRLTVT.

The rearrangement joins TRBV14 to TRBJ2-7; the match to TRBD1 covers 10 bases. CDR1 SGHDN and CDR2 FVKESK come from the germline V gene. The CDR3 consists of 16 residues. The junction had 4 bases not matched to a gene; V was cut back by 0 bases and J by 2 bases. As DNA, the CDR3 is TGTGCCAGCAGCCAAGATCGGGACAGGGGAGCCTACGAGCAGTACTTC. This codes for CASSQDRDRGAYEQYF. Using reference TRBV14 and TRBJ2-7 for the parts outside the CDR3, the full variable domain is EAGVTQFPSHSVIEKGQTVTLRCDPISGHDNLYWYRRVMGKEIKFLLHFVKESKQDESGMPNNRFLAERTGGTYSTLKVQPAELEDSGVYFCASSQDRDRGAYEQYFGPGTRLTVT.

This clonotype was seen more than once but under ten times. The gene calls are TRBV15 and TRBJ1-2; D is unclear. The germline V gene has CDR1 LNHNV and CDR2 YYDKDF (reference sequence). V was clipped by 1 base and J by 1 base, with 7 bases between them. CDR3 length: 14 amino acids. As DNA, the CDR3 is TGTGCCACCAGCAGAGTGGAGGATAACTATGGCTACACCTTC. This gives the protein CATSRVEDNYGYTF.

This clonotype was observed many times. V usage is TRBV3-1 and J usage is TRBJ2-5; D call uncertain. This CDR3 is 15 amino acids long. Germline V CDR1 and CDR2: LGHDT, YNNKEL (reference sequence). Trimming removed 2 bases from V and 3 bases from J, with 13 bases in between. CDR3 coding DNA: TGTGCCAGCAGCCAACACCCTAGATACGAAGAGACCCAGTACTTC. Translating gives CASSQHPRYEETQYF.

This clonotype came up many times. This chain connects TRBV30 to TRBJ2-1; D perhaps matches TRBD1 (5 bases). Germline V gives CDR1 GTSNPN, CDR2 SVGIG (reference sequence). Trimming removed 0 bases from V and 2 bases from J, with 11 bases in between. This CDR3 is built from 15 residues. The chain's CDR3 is CAWSVSRATYNEQFF. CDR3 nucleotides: TGTGCCTGGAGTGTGTCCAGGGCCACCTACAATGAGCAGTTCTTC.

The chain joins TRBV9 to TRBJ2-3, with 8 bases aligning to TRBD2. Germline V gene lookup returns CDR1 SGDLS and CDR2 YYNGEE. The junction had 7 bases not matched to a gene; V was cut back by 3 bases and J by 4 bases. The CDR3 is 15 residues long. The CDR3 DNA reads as TGTGCCAGCAGCGCCAGCGGGAGTGTTTCAGATACGCAGTATTTT. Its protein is CASSASGSVSDTQYF.

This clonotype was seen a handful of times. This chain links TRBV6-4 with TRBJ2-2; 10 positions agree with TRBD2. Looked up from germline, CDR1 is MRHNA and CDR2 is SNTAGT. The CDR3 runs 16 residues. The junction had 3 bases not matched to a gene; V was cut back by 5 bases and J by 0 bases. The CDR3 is CASSPLAGANTGELFF. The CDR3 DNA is TGTGCCAGCAGTCCTCTAGCGGGAGCGAACACCGGGGAGCTGTTTTTT.

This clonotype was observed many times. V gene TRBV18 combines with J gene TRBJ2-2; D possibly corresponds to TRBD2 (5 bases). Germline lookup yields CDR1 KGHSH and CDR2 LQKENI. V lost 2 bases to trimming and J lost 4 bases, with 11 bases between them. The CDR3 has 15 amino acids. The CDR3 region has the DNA TGTGCCAGCTCACCAGGTTTTGGAGGCACCGGGGAGCTGTTTTTT. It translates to CASSPGFGGTGELFF.

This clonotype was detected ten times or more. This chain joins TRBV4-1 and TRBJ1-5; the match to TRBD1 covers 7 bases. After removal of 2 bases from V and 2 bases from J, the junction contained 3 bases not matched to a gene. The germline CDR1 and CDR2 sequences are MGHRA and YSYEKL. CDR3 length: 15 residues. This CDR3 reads CASSQYDRGNQPQHF. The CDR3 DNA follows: TGCGCCAGCAGCCAATACGACAGGGGCAATCAGCCCCAGCATTTT.

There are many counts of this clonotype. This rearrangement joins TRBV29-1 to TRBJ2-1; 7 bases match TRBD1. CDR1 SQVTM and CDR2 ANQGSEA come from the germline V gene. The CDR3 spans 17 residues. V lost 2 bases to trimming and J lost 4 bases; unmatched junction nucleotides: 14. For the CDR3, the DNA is TGCAGCGTTGAAATGGGCAGGGAAGGGACAGTATACAATGAGCAGTTCTTC. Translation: CSVEMGREGTVYNEQFF.

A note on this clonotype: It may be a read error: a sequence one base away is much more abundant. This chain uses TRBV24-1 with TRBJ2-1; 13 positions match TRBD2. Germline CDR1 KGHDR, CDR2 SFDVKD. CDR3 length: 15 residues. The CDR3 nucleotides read TGTGTCACCAGTGCGGGACTAGCGGGACACAATGAGCAGTTCTTC. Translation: CVTSAGLAGHNEQFF.

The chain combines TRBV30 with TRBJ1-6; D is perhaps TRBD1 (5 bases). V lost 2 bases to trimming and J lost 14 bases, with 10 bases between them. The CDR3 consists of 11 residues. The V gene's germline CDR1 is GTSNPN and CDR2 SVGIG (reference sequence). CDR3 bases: TGTGCCTGGAGTCGCCAGGACACCCTCCACTTT. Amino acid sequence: CAWSRQDTLHF.